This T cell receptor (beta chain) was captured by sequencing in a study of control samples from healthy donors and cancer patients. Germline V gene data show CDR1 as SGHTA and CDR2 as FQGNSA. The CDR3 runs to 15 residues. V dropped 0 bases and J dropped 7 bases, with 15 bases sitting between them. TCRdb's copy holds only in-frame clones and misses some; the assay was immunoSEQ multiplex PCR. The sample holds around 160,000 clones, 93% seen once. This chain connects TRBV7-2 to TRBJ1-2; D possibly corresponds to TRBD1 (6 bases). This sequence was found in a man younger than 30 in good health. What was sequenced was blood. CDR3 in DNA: TGTGCCAGCAGCTTAGCTACTACGGGGGCCCCTGGCTACACCTTC. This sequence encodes CASSLATTGAPGYTF.